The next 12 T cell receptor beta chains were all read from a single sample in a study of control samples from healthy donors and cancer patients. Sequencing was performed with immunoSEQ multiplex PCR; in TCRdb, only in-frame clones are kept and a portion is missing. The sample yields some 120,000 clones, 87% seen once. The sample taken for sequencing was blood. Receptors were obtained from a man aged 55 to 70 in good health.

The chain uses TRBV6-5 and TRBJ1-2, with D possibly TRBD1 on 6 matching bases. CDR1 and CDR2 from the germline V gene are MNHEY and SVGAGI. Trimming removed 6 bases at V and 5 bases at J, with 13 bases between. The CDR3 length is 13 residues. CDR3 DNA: TGTGCCAGCAGACGCGGACAGTCATATGGCTACACCTTC. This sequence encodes CASRRGQSYGYTF.

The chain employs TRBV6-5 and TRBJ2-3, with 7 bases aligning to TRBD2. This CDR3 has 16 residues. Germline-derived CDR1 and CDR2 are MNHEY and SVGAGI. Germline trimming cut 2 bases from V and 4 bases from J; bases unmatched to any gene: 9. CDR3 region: CASSYLMGGTADTQYF. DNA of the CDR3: TGTGCCAGCAGTTACCTTATGGGGGGGACCGCAGATACGCAGTATTTT.

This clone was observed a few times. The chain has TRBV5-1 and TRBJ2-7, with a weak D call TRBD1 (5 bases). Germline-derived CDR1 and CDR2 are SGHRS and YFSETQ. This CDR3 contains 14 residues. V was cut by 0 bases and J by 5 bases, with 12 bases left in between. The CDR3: CASSLGGTAHEQYF. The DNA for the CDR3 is TGCGCCAGCAGCTTGGGGGGCACAGCCCACGAGCAGTACTTC.

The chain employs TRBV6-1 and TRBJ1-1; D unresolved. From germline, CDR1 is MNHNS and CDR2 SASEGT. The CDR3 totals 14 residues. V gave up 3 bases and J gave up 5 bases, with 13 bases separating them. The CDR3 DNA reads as TGTGCCAGCAGTGAGGGTTGGGCGGGAACTGAAGCTTTCTTT. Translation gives CASSEGWAGTEAFF.

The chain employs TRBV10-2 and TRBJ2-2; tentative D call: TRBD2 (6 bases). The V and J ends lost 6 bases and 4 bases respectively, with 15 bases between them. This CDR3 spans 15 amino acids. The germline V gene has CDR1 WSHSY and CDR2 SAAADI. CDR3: CASRDAGIGTGELFF. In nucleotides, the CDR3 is TGCGCCAGCAGGGACGCGGGGATTGGCACCGGGGAGCTGTTTTTT.

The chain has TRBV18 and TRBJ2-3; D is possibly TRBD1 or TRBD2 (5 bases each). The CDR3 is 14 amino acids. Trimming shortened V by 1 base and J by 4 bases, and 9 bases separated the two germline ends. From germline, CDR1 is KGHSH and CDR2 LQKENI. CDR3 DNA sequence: TGTGCCAGCTCACCACAGGGACCCCCAGATACGCAGTATTTT. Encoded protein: CASSPQGPPDTQYF. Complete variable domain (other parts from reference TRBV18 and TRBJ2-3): NAGVMQNPRHLVRRRGQEARLRCSPMKGHSHVYWYRQLPEEGLKFMVYLQKENIIDESGMPKERFSAEFPKEGPSILRIQQVVRGDSAAYFCASSPQGPPDTQYFGPGTRLTVL.

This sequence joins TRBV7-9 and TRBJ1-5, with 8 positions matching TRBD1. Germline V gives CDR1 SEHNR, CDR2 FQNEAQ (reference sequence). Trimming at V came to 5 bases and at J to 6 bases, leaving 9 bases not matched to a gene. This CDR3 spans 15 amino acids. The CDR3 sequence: CASSRTTGEGQPQHF. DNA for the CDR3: TGTGCCAGCAGCCGCACGACAGGGGAGGGTCAGCCCCAGCATTTT.

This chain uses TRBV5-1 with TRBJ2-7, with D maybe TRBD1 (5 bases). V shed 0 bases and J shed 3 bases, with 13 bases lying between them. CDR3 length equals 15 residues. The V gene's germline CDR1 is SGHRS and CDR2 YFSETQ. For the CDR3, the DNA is TGCGCCAGCAGCTTGGAAGGGGTCCCAATCTACGAGCAGTACTTC. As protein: CASSLEGVPIYEQYF.

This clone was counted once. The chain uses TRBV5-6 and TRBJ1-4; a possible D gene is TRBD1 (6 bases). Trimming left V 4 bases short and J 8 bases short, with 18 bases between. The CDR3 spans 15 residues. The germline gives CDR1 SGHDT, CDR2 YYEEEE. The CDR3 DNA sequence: TGTGCCAGCAGCCTAGCCAGGGGAGTAGGGGAAAAACTGTTTTTT. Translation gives CASSLARGVGEKLFF.

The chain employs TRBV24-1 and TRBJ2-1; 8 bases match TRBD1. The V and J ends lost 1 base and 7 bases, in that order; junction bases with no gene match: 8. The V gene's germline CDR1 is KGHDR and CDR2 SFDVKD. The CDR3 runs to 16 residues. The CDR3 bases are TGTGCCACCAGTGATTTTGGGCAGGGGGCCCGAAATGAGCAGTTCTTC. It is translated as CATSDFGQGARNEQFF.

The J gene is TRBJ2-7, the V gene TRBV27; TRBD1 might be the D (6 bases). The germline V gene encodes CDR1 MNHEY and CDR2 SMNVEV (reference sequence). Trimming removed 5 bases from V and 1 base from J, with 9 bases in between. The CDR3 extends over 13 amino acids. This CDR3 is CASSPQGSYEQYF. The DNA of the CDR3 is TGTGCCAGCAGTCCACAGGGATCCTACGAGCAGTACTTC.

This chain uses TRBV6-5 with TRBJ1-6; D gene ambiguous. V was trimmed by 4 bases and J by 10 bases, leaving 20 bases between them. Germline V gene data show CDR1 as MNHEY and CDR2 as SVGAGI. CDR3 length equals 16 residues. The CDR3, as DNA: TGTGCCAGCAGTTTAGGTGATTTCATACCGGAATCACCCCTCCACTTT. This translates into CASSLGDFIPESPLHF.